This record covers a single T cell receptor (beta chain). Antigen: not known. This sample is drawn from a study of cytotoxic CD8 clonotypes in ibrutinib-treated CLL. Points from the study as a whole: Having risen at ibrutinib response, clonality had fallen back toward baseline by progression. In sustained-remission versus progressing patients, sampling times differed.

Repertoires were generated with immunoSEQ multiplex PCR, while TCRdb's copy carries only in-frame clones and drops some. The table shows some 200,000 clones, with roughly 73% occurring only once. The TCR was taken from a human donor with chronic lymphocytic leukemia. This specimen was PBMCs, taken after 12 months of ibrutinib treatment.

The CDR3 DNA follows: TGTGCCAGCACCGACAGCATAGGCACCGGGGAGCTGTTTTTT. It yields the protein CASTDSIGTGELFF. This chain links TRBV25-1 with TRBJ2-2, with D possibly being TRBD1 (5 bases). V lost 7 bases and J 4 bases, leaving 13 bases between the germline ends. Germline values: CDR1 MGHDK, CDR2 SYGVNS. This CDR3 comprises 14 residues.